This T cell receptor beta chain was retrieved from a study of response to subunit inactivated influenza vaccine. TCRdb ran MiXCR on the RT-PCR reads and lists one entry per CDR3 protein. The sample holds about 540,000 distinct CDR3 sequences, around 25% seen once. Per germline, CDR1 LNHDA and CDR2 SQIVND (reference sequence). V was clipped by 1 base and J by 6 bases, with 10 bases between them. The CDR3 covers 13 residues. For this clonotype: What it recognizes is unknown.

Study-wide results and limits: The authors offered the suggestion that each seasonal influenza vaccination recruits few new T cells.

The sample also formed part of further work on T cells expressing NK-cell markers. From that study: TCR beta cDNA was generated via 5'RACE template switching incorporating UMIs. Restriction of the sorted population to alpha-beta TCR T cells was achieved in several experiments with an anti-gamma-delta TCR antibody.

The sequence was collected from a man aged 45-60 years who received an inactivated influenza vaccine. The chain links TRBV19 to TRBJ2-7, with D maybe TRBD2 (5 bases). Material: CD4+ T cells sorted from PBMCs, obtained roughly 13 days after vaccination. The CDR3 here is CASSIVRGGEQYF. The CDR3 DNA follows: TGTGCCAGTAGTATAGTTCGGGGTGGCGAGCAGTACTTC.